The T cell receptor beta chain described here comes from a study of blood T cell repertoires in COVID-19. Across the study: Researchers got acute and convalescent COVID-19 samples from the United States, Italy and Spain.

This clone was seen only a few times. Assay used: immunoSEQ multiplex PCR; TCRdb lists only in-frame clones, some missing. The sample includes about 170,000 clones, around 89% seen only once; the top ten take approximately 0.8%. Trimming left V 4 bases short and J 7 bases short, with 11 bases between. This CDR3 region has 13 residues. Per the germline V gene, CDR1 is SNHLY and CDR2 is FYNNEI. Material: PBMCs or T cells enriched from blood (not recorded which). The source is a woman between 18 and 29 years old who had recovered from COVID-19. This chain links TRBV2 with TRBJ2-1; TRBD1 is a possible D gene (5 bases). The CDR3: CASSVIRENEQFF. The CDR3 bases are TGTGCCAGCAGTGTCATCAGGGAAAATGAGCAGTTCTTC.